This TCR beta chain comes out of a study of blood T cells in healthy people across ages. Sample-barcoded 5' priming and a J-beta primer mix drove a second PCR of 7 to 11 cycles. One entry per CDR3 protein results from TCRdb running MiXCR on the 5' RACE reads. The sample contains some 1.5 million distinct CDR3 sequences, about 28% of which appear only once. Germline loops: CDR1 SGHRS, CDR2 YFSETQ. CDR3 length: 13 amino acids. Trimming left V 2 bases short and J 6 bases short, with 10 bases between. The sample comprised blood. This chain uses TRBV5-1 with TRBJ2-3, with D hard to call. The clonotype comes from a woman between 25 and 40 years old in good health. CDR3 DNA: TGCGCCAGCAGCTTACGACCGCGGGATACGCAGTATTTT. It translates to CASSLRPRDTQYF.